This is a list of T cell receptor beta chains from one sample in a study of identical twins. TCRdb reprocessed the 5' RACE reads with MiXCR, giving one entry per CDR3 protein. The table has roughly 720,000 distinct CDR3 sequences, roughly 18% seen once. These data also formed part of another study, on T cells expressing NK-cell markers.

Sequencing was carried out using PBMCs. Every receptor here comes from a woman aged 18 to 35 in good health. Each CDR3 is given with its conserved first and last residue. A D gene is named only where the DNA matches it firmly. Clone size is not always given. Where it is, it says once, few, many or a class for expanded clones.

d_call j_call v_call clone_size cdr3_nt cdr3_aa
- TRBJ2-3 TRBV20-1 - TGCAGTGCTACTTTGGCAGGCACAGATACGCAGTATTTT CSATLAGTDTQYF
TRBD2 TRBJ2-7 TRBV3-1 - TGTGCCAGTCGGGACTACGGATCCTACGAGCAGTACTTC CASRDYGSYEQYF
- TRBJ2-7 TRBV12-3/TRBV12-4 - TGTGCCAGCAGTCCCCTCGCAGCAGGCTCCTACGAGCAGTACTTC CASSPLAAGSYEQYF
TRBD2 TRBJ2-1 TRBV20-1 - TGCAGTGCTAGTTCTAGCGGGAGTATCGAGCAGTTCTTC CSASSSGSIEQFF
- TRBJ2-5 TRBV25-1 few TGTGCCAGCAGTGAATCTGGGCGAAACGCAGAGACCCAGTACTTC CASSESGRNAETQYF
TRBD2 TRBJ2-3 TRBV7-2 few TGTGCCAGCAGCGTACTAGCGGGAGCTTCCACAGATACGCAGTATTTT CASSVLAGASTDTQYF
TRBD1 TRBJ2-3 TRBV5-1 - TGCGCCAGCAGCATATCCGGGACAGGGGGCGCAGATACGCAGTATTTT CASSISGTGGADTQYF
TRBD2 TRBJ2-3 TRBV6-2/TRBV6-3 few TGTGCCAGCAGTTACTCGAGGAACGTATCGCGGGAGATAGATACGCAGTATTTT CASSYSRNVSREIDTQYF
- TRBJ1-2 TRBV20-1 many TGCAGTGCTAGAGATGTTGCGGATGGCTACACCTTC CSARDVADGYTF
TRBD1 TRBJ1-1 TRBV12-5 - TGTGCTAGTGGTTTGAACCAGGGGGACTACACTGAAGCTTTCTTT CASGLNQGDYTEAFF
- TRBJ2-5 TRBV10-3 - TGTGCCATCAGTGAACCGGACGGCCAAGAGACCCAGTACTTC CAISEPDGQETQYF
TRBD1 TRBJ1-1 TRBV29-1 - TGCAGCGTTGCTCAGGGGGGGAACACTGAAGCTTTCTTT CSVAQGGNTEAFF
- TRBJ2-1 TRBV4-3 - TGCGCCAGCAGCCAAGCAATAGAGAGGCCCTACAATGAGCAGTTCTTC CASSQAIERPYNEQFF
TRBD2 TRBJ2-1 TRBV30 - TGTGCCTGGTCATACGGGAGGGCCGAGCAGTTCTTC CAWSYGRAEQFF
TRBD1 TRBJ2-5 TRBV20-1 few TGCAGTGCTCAACAGGGGCAGGAGACCCAGTACTTC CSAQQGQETQYF
TRBD1 TRBJ2-7 TRBV5-1 - TGCGCCAGCAGCTTGGCGGTTCAGGGCAGGGGGCTATACGAGCAGTACTTC CASSLAVQGRGLYEQYF
- TRBJ1-1 TRBV27 few TGTGCCAGCAGTTTAACCGACAGAAGGACTGAAGCTTTCTTT CASSLTDRRTEAFF
- TRBJ1-5 TRBV7-9 few TGTGCCAGCAGCTTCAGGGATTATCAGCCCCAGCATTTT CASSFRDYQPQHF
- TRBJ1-1 TRBV6-5 few TGTGCCAGCAGTGCCCGTGGGACTGAAGCTTTCTTT CASSARGTEAFF
TRBD1 TRBJ2-1 TRBV10-3 - TGTGCCATCACAAAGACAGGGGGGGATGAGCAGTTCTTC CAITKTGGDEQFF
- TRBJ2-5 TRBV29-1 - TGCAGCGTTCCGGGACATACTAAAGAGACCCAGTACTTC CSVPGHTKETQYF
TRBD2 TRBJ2-1 TRBV10-3 - TGTGCCATCAGGGCGGGAGGGCCGGCCTACAATGAGCAGTTCTTC CAIRAGGPAYNEQFF
- TRBJ1-1 TRBV6-5 few TGTGCCAGCAGTTACTCCGCGGGAGGGGGAGCTGAAGCTTTCTTT CASSYSAGGGAEAFF
- TRBJ1-6 TRBV12-3/TRBV12-4 many TGTGCCAGCAGTTTCGGAAATTCACCCCTCCACTTT CASSFGNSPLHF
- TRBJ2-2 TRBV6-1 - TGTGCCAGCAGTGAAGGACTAGACACCGGGGAGCTGTTTTTT CASSEGLDTGELFF
TRBD2 TRBJ2-3 TRBV30 - TGTGCCTGGGTGGGGCTAGCGGGAGGTGGGCCAGATACGCAGTATTTT CAWVGLAGGGPDTQYF
- TRBJ1-2 TRBV10-3 - TGTGCCATCAGTGAAGGCGACTATGGCTACACCTTC CAISEGDYGYTF
- TRBJ2-7 TRBV7-9 - TGTGCCAGCAGCCGCCAGGCGGGGGCCAACGAGCAGTACTTC CASSRQAGANEQYF
- TRBJ2-6 TRBV5-1 few TGCGCCAGCAGCTTGGGACAGGTTAGCTCTGGGGCCAACGTCCTGACTTTC CASSLGQVSSGANVLTF
TRBD1 TRBJ2-7 TRBV9 - TGTGCCAGCAGCGTGGGGACAGGCATTTACGAGCAGTACTTC CASSVGTGIYEQYF
- TRBJ1-1 TRBV12-3/TRBV12-4 few TGTGCCAGCAGTTTAGAAGGGGGGAGCACTGAAGCTTTCTTT CASSLEGGSTEAFF
TRBD1 TRBJ1-5 TRBV7-9 - TGTGCCAGCAGCCCGACAGGGGGCCACAATCAGCCCCAGCATTTT CASSPTGGHNQPQHF
- TRBJ2-1 TRBV9 - TGTGCCAGCAGCGGGTCCCTAGCGTTCAGCTCCTACAATGAGCAGTTCTTC CASSGSLAFSSYNEQFF
- TRBJ2-4 TRBV6-5 - TGTGCCAGCAGTTACTCGTACAGGGGAGGGAAAAGAGAAAACATTCAGTACTTC CASSYSYRGGKRENIQYF
- TRBJ1-1 TRBV12-3/TRBV12-4 - TGTGCCAGCAGTTTTTGGGGGGGCGGGAGTGAAGCTTTCTTT CASSFWGGGSEAFF
TRBD2 TRBJ2-3 TRBV9 - TGTGCCAGCAAGGGTGGCGGGGGGTCCACAGATACGCAGTATTTT CASKGGGGSTDTQYF
TRBD1 TRBJ2-7 TRBV6-5 - TGTGCCAGCAGCTCCTCAAACCGGGACAGGAGTATGCACGAGCAGTACTTC CASSSSNRDRSMHEQYF
- TRBJ2-7 TRBV5-1 few TGCGCCAGCAGCTTGGGGGTGGACCGCACCTACGAGCAGTACTTC CASSLGVDRTYEQYF
- TRBJ2-7 TRBV9 - TGTGCCAGCAGCGTAGAGGATAGCTCCTACGAGCAGTACTTC CASSVEDSSYEQYF
- TRBJ2-1 TRBV30 - TGTGCCTGGAGTGCCCCGCTTCGTTGGAATGAGCAGTTCTTC CAWSAPLRWNEQFF
- TRBJ2-1 TRBV18 few TGTGCCAGCTCACCACCGTCAGGTCTGGGTGAGCAGTTCTTC CASSPPSGLGEQFF
TRBD1 TRBJ2-7 TRBV28 - TGTGCCAGCAGTGCTCCGGGACAGGGGGCGCGGGAGCAGTACTTC CASSAPGQGAREQYF
- TRBJ2-3 TRBV9 - TGTGCCAGCAGCGTAGAGCAGGGTCCAACAGATACGCAGTATTTT CASSVEQGPTDTQYF
TRBD1 TRBJ1-1 TRBV5-1 - TGCGCCAGCAGTTGGGACAGACGAAACACTGAAGCTTTCTTT CASSWDRRNTEAFF
- TRBJ1-4 TRBV5-5 few TGTGCCAGCAGCTTTTCCCTTGCGGCGGTCGCGGACGCGGCGAAACTGTTTTTT CASSFSLAAVADAAKLFF
- TRBJ2-2 TRBV10-3 few TGTGCCACCGGGACACCCAACACCGGGGAGCTGTTTTTT CATGTPNTGELFF
TRBD2 TRBJ2-1 TRBV20-1 - TGCAGTGCTAGCCCGGGGGGGGATACCGATGAGCAGTTCTTC CSASPGGDTDEQFF
TRBD1 TRBJ2-4 TRBV29-1 few TGCAGCGGGCAGGACAGGGGACAAGCTCAAAACATTCAGTACTTC CSGQDRGQAQNIQYF
- TRBJ2-1 TRBV6-2/TRBV6-3 few TGTGCCAGCAGTTACTCGTCGGTGGGGAATGAGCAGTTCTTC CASSYSSVGNEQFF